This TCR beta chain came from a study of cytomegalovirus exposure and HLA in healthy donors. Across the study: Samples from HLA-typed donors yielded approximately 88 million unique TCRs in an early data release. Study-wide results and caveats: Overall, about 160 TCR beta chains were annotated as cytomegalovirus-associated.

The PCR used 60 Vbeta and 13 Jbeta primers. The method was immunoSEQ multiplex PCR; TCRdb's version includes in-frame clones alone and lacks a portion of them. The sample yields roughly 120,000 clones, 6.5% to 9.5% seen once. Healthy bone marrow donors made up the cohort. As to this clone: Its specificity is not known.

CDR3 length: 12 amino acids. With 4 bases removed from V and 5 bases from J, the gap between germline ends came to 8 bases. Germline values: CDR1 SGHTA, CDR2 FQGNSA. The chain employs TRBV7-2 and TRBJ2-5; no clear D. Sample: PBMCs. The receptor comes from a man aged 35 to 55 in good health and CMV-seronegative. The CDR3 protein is CASSSGWETQYF. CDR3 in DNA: TGTGCCAGCAGCTCAGGCTGGGAGACCCAGTACTTC.